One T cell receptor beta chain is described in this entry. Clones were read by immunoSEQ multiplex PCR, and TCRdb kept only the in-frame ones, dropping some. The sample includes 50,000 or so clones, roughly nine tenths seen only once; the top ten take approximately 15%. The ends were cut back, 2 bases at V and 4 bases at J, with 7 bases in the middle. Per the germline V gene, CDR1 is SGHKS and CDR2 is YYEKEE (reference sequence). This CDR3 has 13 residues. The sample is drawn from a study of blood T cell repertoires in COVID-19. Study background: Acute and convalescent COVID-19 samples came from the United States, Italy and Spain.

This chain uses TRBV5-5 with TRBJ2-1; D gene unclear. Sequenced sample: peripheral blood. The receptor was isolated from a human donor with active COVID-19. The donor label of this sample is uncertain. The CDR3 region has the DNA TGTGCCAGCAGCTTCTCCTATTACAATGAGCAGTTCTTC. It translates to CASSFSYYNEQFF.